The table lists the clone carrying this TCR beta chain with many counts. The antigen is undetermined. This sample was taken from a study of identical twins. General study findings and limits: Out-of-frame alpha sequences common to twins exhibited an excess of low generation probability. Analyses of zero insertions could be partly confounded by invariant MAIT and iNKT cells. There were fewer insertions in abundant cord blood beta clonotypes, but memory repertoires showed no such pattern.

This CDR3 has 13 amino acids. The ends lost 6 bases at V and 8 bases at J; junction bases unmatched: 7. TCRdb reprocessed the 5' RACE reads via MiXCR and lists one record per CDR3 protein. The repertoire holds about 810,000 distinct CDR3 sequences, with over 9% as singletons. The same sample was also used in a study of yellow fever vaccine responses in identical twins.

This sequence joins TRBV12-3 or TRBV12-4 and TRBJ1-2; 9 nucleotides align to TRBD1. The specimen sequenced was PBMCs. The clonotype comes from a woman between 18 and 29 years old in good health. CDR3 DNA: TGTGCCAGCAGATACCGGGACAGGGAGGGCTACACCTTC. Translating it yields CASRYRDREGYTF.